The 20 T cell receptor beta chains below all came from one sample that was sequenced in a study of CD8 T cell repertoires and HIV-1 epitope variants. Assay used: immunoSEQ multiplex PCR; TCRdb lists only in-frame clones, some missing. In the table there are approximately 1,200 clones, over 50% of which are singletons. The antigens these receptors bind are not known. What was sequenced was cultured CD8+ T cells derived from PBMCs. These receptors were collected from a male donor with HIV.

The chain recombines TRBV9 with TRBJ2-7; 9 nucleotides agree with TRBD1. J lost 4 bases, V lost 3 bases, and 8 bases had no gene match. This CDR3 region has 15 residues. CDR1 is SGDLS and CDR2 is YYNGEE in the germline V gene. CDR3 nucleotide sequence: TGTGCCAGCAGCGGCAGCGGGACAGGGTCGTACGAGCAGTACTTC. This codes for CASSGSGTGSYEQYF.

The chain carries TRBV19 and TRBJ2-1; tentatively, D is TRBD2 (6 bases). The CDR3 is 15 amino acids. Looked up from germline, CDR1 is LNHDA and CDR2 is SQIVND (reference sequence). V gave up 6 bases and J gave up 5 bases, with 17 bases separating them. The CDR3 bases are TGTGCCAGTAGCATTGGGCTAGCGCTTCACAATGAGCAGTTCTTC. It specifies CASSIGLALHNEQFF.

This clone was detected only a few times. The chain carries TRBV27 and TRBJ2-3; TRBD2 agrees at 9 bases. CDR1 is MNHEY, CDR2 SMNVEV, per germline (reference sequence). V gave up 4 bases and J gave up 2 bases; unmatched junction bases: 10. This CDR3 contains 17 residues. For the CDR3, the DNA is TGTGCCAGCAGTTCTACATCGACTAGCGGAGACACAGATACGCAGTATTTT. It codes for CASSSTSTSGDTDTQYF.

The chain recombines TRBV5-1 with TRBJ2-7; 7 nucleotides align to TRBD2. CDR1 and CDR2 from the germline V gene are SGHRS and YFSETQ. V lost 2 bases, J lost 0 bases, and 11 bases stayed unmatched. The CDR3 extends over 17 amino acids. CDR3 region: CASSLYSGTTSSYEQYF. The CDR3 nucleotides are TGCGCCAGCAGCTTATACAGCGGGACCACAAGCTCCTACGAGCAGTACTTC.

V is TRBV10-2 and J is TRBJ1-5; perhaps TRBD1 as D (5 bases). The V gene's germline CDR1 is WSHSY and CDR2 SAAADI. Trimming took off 6 bases at V and 1 base at J, with 10 bases between the two ends. CDR3 length equals 14 residues. CDR3 in amino acids: CASRGGESNQPQHF. As DNA, the CDR3 is TGCGCCAGCAGGGGGGGGGAGAGCAATCAGCCCCAGCATTTT.

The chain carries TRBV19 and TRBJ1-1; TRBD1 is a possible D gene (5 bases). The CDR3 extends over 14 amino acids. Per the germline V gene, CDR1 is LNHDA and CDR2 is SQIVND (reference sequence). Trimming took 3 bases from V and 7 from J, leaving 15 bases between them. The CDR3 DNA reads as TGTGCCAGTAGTATTGGCGGGGCAGCCCTTGAAGCTTTCTTT. It is translated as CASSIGGAALEAFF. Full variable domain (outside the CDR3, taken from reference TRBV19 and TRBJ1-1): DGGITQSPKYLFRKEGQNVTLSCEQNLNHDAMYWYRQDPGQGLRLIYYSQIVNDFQKGDIAEGYSVSREKKESFPLTVTSAQKNPTAFYLCASSIGGAALEAFFGQGTRLTVV.

This rearrangement joins TRBV10-2 to TRBJ2-3, with 9 positions matching TRBD2. The CDR3 runs 15 residues. V was clipped by 3 bases and J by 3 bases; unmatched bases: 4. Germline V gene data show CDR1 as WSHSY and CDR2 as SAAADI. CDR3 loop: CASSETLAGTDTQYF. Here the CDR3 DNA reads TGCGCCAGCAGTGAAACGCTAGCGGGGACAGATACGCAGTATTTT.

Here the CDR3 reads CASSYQGVNEQYF. CDR3 DNA: TGTGCCAGCAGTTACCAGGGGGTGAACGAGCAGTACTTC. This chain uses TRBV6-6 with TRBJ2-7, with 7 bases fitting TRBD1. There are 13 residues in the CDR3. Losses at the gene ends were 2 bases for V and 5 bases for J; bases not matched to a gene: 3. Germline CDR1 MNHNY, CDR2 SVGAGI (reference sequence).

The CDR3 nucleotides are TGTGCCAGCAGCTTAAGCGTCCCAGGGAAGGGCGAGCAGTACTTC. It encodes CASSLSVPGKGEQYF. The chain carries TRBV7-2 and TRBJ2-7, with D possibly being TRBD1 (5 bases). The V and J ends lost 2 bases and 6 bases respectively, with 17 bases between them. Germline V lookup: CDR1 SGHTA, CDR2 FQGNSA. This CDR3 has 15 residues. The complete variable domain, with remaining parts taken from reference TRBV7-2 and TRBJ2-7, reads GAGVSQSPSNKVTEKGKDVELRCDPISGHTALYWYRQSLGQGLEFLIYFQGNSAPDKSGLPSDRFSAERTGGSVSTLTIQRTQQEDSAVYLCASSLSVPGKGEQYFGPGTRLTVT.

The chain uses TRBV28 and TRBJ2-1; 10 nucleotides match TRBD1. The CDR3 spans 14 residues. The V and J ends lost 3 bases and 8 bases, in that order; junction bases with no gene match: 4. The germline V gene encodes CDR1 MDHEN and CDR2 SYDVKM. The CDR3 loop reads CASSLGQGLDEQFF. CDR3 sequence (DNA): TGTGCCAGCAGTTTGGGACAGGGGTTGGATGAGCAGTTCTTC.

This clone was recorded a few times. The chain uses TRBV7-2 and TRBJ2-7, with a possible D match to TRBD2 (7 bases). The CDR3 length is 15 residues. Germline-derived CDR1 and CDR2 are SGHTA and FQGNSA. The V end was cut by 2 bases, the J end by 4 bases, with 15 bases between. The DNA of the CDR3 is TGTGCCAGCAGCTTACATTGGGGGGGCAGTTACGAGCAGTACTTC. Amino acids: CASSLHWGGSYEQYF. The whole variable domain, remainder taken from reference TRBV7-2 and TRBJ2-7, is GAGVSQSPSNKVTEKGKDVELRCDPISGHTALYWYRQSLGQGLEFLIYFQGNSAPDKSGLPSDRFSAERTGGSVSTLTIQRTQQEDSAVYLCASSLHWGGSYEQYFGPGTRLTVT.

This clone was counted between two and nine times. The J gene is TRBJ1-6, the V gene TRBV6-5; weak D call: TRBD1 (5 bases). Germline V gene lookup returns CDR1 MNHEY and CDR2 SVGAGI. The length of the CDR3 is 14 residues. Trimming removed 5 bases at V and 10 bases at J, with 15 bases between. In DNA, the CDR3 is TGTGCCAGCAGTCGGGACCGAGTAGGGTCACCCCTCCACTTT. As protein: CASSRDRVGSPLHF.

This clone came up a few times. The chain combines TRBV7-3 with TRBJ2-5; a weak D match, TRBD2 (5 bases). Germline V CDR1 and CDR2: SGHTA, FQGTGA. The CDR3 covers 13 residues. Trimming pared 5 bases from V and 3 bases from J, leaving 10 bases between. The CDR3 reads CASSLGVEETQYF. Here the CDR3 DNA reads TGTGCCAGCAGCCTCGGGGTGGAAGAGACCCAGTACTTC.

This chain connects TRBV19 to TRBJ1-1, with a tentative D call TRBD1 (5 bases). In germline, CDR1 is LNHDA, CDR2 SQIVND (reference sequence). The CDR3 sequence is 16 residues long. The germline V and J ends were trimmed by 2 bases and 2 bases, with 15 bases remaining between them. The CDR3 sequence is CASSIISGWGNTEAFF. The CDR3 DNA is TGTGCCAGTAGTATAATCTCAGGGTGGGGAAACACTGAAGCTTTCTTT.

The chain links TRBV6-6 to TRBJ2-7, with 7 bases aligning to TRBD2. Germline-derived CDR1 and CDR2 are MNHNY and SVGAGI (reference sequence). The J segment lost 2 bases and the V segment lost 2 bases, leaving 6 bases of the junction unmatched. The CDR3 covers 15 residues. CDR3 DNA: TGTGCCAGCAGTTACGGGGCGGGGACTACCTACGAGCAGTACTTC. Encoded protein: CASSYGAGTTYEQYF.

For this clone: Compared with germline, one end of the junction differs, possibly owing to a read error. This sequence joins TRBV7-9 and TRBJ2-7; 7 bases match TRBD2. Germline CDR1 and CDR2: SEHNR and FQNEAQ (reference sequence). The CDR3 length is 17 residues. CDR3 DNA: TGTGCCAGCAGATTAGATGGTCCTAGCGGAGCCCCCTACGAGCAGTACTTC. The encoded protein is CASRLDGPSGAPYEQYF.

The chain carries TRBV4-3 and TRBJ1-6; tentatively, D is TRBD1 (5 bases). The germline V and J ends were trimmed by 0 bases and 9 bases, with 9 bases remaining between them. The CDR3 runs 14 residues. Germline loops: CDR1 LGHNA, CDR2 YSLEER. DNA of the CDR3: TGCGCCAGCAGCCAAGAGCAGGGTTCTTCACCCCTCCACTTT. As protein: CASSQEQGSSPLHF.

This clone was detected once. The chain carries TRBV28 and TRBJ2-7; TRBD1 might be the D (5 bases). Germline V gives CDR1 MDHEN, CDR2 SYDVKM. The V end lost 3 bases, the J end lost 0 bases, and 18 bases lay between the germline ends. The CDR3 runs to 17 residues. The CDR3: CASSFGTEGVDSYEQYF. CDR3 nucleotide sequence: TGTGCCAGCAGTTTCGGTACCGAAGGGGTCGACTCCTACGAGCAGTACTTC.

The chain recombines TRBV19 with TRBJ2-1, with D unresolved. This CDR3 has 15 residues. Germline CDR1 and CDR2: LNHDA and SQIVND (reference sequence). The V and J ends lost 5 bases and 0 bases respectively, with 11 bases between them. The CDR3 loop is CASSEDQSSYNEQFF. The CDR3 nucleotides are TGTGCCAGTAGTGAGGACCAGAGCTCCTACAATGAGCAGTTCTTC.

This clone has just one count. This rearrangement joins TRBV7-6 to TRBJ1-2; 9 bases line up with TRBD1. J gave up 5 bases and V 5 bases, and 9 bases lay outside the gene matches. The CDR3 length is 15 residues. Germline V gene lookup returns CDR1 SGHVS and CDR2 FNYEAQ. The CDR3 DNA follows: TGTGCCAGCAGCCCAGGGACAGGGCCTCATTATGGCTACACCTTC. Translating it yields CASSPGTGPHYGYTF.